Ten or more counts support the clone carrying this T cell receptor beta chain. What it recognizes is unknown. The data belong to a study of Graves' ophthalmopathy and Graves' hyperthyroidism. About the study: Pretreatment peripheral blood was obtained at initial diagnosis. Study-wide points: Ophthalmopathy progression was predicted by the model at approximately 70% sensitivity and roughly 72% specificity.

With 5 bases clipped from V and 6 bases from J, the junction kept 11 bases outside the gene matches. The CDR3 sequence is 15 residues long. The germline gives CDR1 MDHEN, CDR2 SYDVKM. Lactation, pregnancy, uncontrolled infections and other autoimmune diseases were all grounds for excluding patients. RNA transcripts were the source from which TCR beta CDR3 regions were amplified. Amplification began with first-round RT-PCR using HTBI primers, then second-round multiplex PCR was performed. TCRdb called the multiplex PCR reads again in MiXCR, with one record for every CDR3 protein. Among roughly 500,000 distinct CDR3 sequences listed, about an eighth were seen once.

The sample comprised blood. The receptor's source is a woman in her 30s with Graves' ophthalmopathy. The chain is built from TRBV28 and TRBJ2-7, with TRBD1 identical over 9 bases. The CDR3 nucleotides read TGTGCCAGCAGTCCCCGGGGACAGGGCGAAGGCGAGCAGTACTTC. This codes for CASSPRGQGEGEQYF.